This T cell receptor (beta chain) was captured in a study of T cells in Graves' hyperthyroidism and ophthalmopathy. V was trimmed by 5 bases and J by 9 bases, leaving 20 bases between them. Germline V lookup: CDR1 MNHNS, CDR2 SASEGT. There are 15 residues in the CDR3. RNA transcripts gave rise to amplified TCR beta CDR3 regions. The TCR CDR3 was amplified in a first-round RT-PCR using the HTBI primer set. Via MiXCR, TCRdb re-called the multiplex PCR reads, giving one row per CDR3 protein. The data show about 740,000 distinct CDR3 sequences, with approximately 14% seen just once and 9.5% to 13% held by the top ten.

Source material: blood. The chain is built from TRBV6-1 and TRBJ2-1; D is undetermined. This clonotype originated in a woman between 18 and 30 years old with Graves' hyperthyroidism. In DNA form, the CDR3 reads TGTGCCAGCAGTATTGGAAAGTCCGGGCGCGGTGAGCAGTTCTTC. Translated: CASSIGKSGRGEQFF.